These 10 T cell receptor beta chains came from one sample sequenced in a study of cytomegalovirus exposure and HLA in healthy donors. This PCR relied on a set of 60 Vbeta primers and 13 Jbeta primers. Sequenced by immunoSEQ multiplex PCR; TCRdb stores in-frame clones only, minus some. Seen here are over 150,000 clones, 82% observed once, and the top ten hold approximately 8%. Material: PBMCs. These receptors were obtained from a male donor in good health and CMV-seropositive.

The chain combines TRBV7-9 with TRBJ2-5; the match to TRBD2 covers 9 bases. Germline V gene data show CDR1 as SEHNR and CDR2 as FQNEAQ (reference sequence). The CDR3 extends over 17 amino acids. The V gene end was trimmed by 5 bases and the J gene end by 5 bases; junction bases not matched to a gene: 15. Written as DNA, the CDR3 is TGTGCCAGCAGCCTATCCATCCCGGGACTAGCAAGGGAGACCCAGTACTTC. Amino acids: CASSLSIPGLARETQYF.

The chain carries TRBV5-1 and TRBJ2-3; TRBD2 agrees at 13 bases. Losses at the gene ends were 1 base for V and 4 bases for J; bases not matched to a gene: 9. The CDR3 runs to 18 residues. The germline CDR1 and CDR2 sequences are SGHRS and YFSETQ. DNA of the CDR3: TGCGCCAGCAGCTTGCTAACTAGCGGGGGGGCCTCGCCAGATACGCAGTATTTT. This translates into CASSLLTSGGASPDTQYF.

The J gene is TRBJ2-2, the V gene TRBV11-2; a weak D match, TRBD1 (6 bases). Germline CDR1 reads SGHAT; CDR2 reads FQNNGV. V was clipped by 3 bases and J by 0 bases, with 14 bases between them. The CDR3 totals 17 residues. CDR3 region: CASSFTGRTANTGELFF. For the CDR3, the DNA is TGTGCCAGCAGCTTTACGGGAAGGACAGCGAACACCGGGGAGCTGTTTTTT.

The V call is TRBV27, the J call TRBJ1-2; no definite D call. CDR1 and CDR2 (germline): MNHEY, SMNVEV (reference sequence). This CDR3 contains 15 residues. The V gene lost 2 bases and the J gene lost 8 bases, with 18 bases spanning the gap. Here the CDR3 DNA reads TGTGCCAGCAGTTTAGTGTGGGGTTCAGGAGGAGGCTACACCTTC. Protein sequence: CASSLVWGSGGGYTF.

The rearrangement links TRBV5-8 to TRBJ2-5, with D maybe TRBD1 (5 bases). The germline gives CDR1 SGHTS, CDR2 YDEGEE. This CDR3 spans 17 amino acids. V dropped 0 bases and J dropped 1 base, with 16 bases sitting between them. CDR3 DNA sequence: TGTGCCAGCAGCTTGGCGGGCGGTGTAGGGGCCCAAGAGACCCAGTACTTC. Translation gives CASSLAGGVGAQETQYF.

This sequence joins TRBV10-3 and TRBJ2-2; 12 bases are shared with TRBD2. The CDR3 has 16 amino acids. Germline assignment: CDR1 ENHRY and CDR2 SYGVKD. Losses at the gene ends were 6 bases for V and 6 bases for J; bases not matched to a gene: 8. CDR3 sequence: CAIRETSGRIAGELFF. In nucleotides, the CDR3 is TGTGCCATCAGAGAAACTAGCGGGAGGATCGCCGGGGAGCTGTTTTTT.

CDR3 protein: CASRLGHNTGELFF. CDR3 coding DNA: TGTGCCAGCAGGCTAGGACACAACACCGGGGAGCTGTTTTTT. The rearrangement links TRBV7-9 to TRBJ2-2; weak D call: TRBD1 (5 bases). The CDR3 totals 14 residues. Germline V gene lookup returns CDR1 SEHNR and CDR2 FQNEAQ (reference sequence). Trimming cost V 6 bases and J 2 bases, with 10 bases left between them.

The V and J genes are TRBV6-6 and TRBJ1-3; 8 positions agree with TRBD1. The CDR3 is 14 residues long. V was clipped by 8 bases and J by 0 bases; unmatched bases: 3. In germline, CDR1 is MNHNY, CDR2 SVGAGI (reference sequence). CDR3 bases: TGTGCCAGCTCCGGGACAGGCTCTGGAAACACCATATATTTT. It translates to CASSGTGSGNTIYF.

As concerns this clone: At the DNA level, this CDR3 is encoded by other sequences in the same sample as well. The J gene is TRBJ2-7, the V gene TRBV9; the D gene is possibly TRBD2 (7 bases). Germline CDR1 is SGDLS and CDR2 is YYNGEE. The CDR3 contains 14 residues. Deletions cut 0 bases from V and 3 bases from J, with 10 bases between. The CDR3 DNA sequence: TGTGCCAGCAGCGTAGGCGGGGGCGGCTACGAGCAGTACTTC. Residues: CASSVGGGGYEQYF.

The CDR3 DNA sequence: TGTGCCATCAGTGCCAGCGGGGGGGCCACAGATACGCAGTATTTT. It specifies CAISASGGATDTQYF. This sequence joins TRBV10-3 and TRBJ2-3, with 10 bases fitting TRBD2. The CDR3 has 15 residues. The germline V gene encodes CDR1 ENHRY and CDR2 SYGVKD. Trimming took 4 bases from V and 2 from J; bases not matched to a gene: 3.